This T cell receptor (beta chain) was documented in a study of T cells in Graves' hyperthyroidism and ophthalmopathy. Amplification yielded TCR beta CDR3 regions, with RNA transcripts as the source. RT-PCR in the first round (using the HTBI primer set) targeted the TCR CDR3. TCRdb re-analysed the multiplex PCR reads in MiXCR, keeping a single row per CDR3 protein. The data contain around 290,000 distinct CDR3 sequences, around 13% of them singletons. Trimming stripped 10 bases from V and 6 bases from J, with 13 bases between. Per germline, CDR1 ENHRY and CDR2 SYGVKD. The CDR3 runs to 12 residues. The study excluded patients with uncontrolled infection, other autoimmune disease, pregnancy or lactation. This clonotype was seen at least ten times.

The clonotype comes from a woman between 35 and 50 years old with Graves' hyperthyroidism. The sample taken for sequencing was blood. The V call is TRBV10-3, the J call TRBJ2-1, with D tentatively TRBD1 (5 bases). Here the CDR3 DNA reads TGTGCCACCGCATCCAGGGTCAATGAGCAGTTCTTC. Its protein is CATASRVNEQFF.